The rows below give T cell receptor beta chains drawn from one sample of a study of T-cell reconstitution after alpha-beta-depleted transplantation in children. A single record per CDR3 protein comes from TCRdb applying MiXCR to the PCR reads. The table records approximately 32,000 distinct CDR3 sequences, 6% to 8.5% of them present only once. The sample consisted of peripheral blood, taken 60 days after TCRalphabeta/CD19-depleted stem cell transplant. These receptors were collected from a child younger than two who had a stem cell transplant for acute myeloid leukemia, so the T cells may come from the graft donor. Each CDR3 is given with its conserved first and last residue. Each record gives: clone size, J gene, D gene, V gene, CDR3 DNA, CDR3 protein. D genes are given only for firm matches. Not all rows give a size; the values are once, few, many and, for expanded clones, a class.

abundance: many; j_gene: TRBJ2-2; d_gene: .; v_gene: TRBV7-9; CDR3nt: TGTGCCAGCAGCTTAAGTGGCGGAGCGAACACCGGGGAGCTGTTTTTT; CDR3aa: CASSLSGGANTGELFF
abundance: .; j_gene: TRBJ2-1; d_gene: .; v_gene: TRBV11-1; CDR3nt: TGTGCCAGCAGCTTAATGAGCCGACCCGGCTCCTACAATGAGCAGTTCTTC; CDR3aa: CASSLMSRPGSYNEQFF
abundance: many; j_gene: TRBJ2-7; d_gene: TRBD2; v_gene: TRBV3-1; CDR3nt: TGTGCCAGCAGCCATAGAAATAGCGGGAGGGCCGAGCAGTACTTC; CDR3aa: CASSHRNSGRAEQYF
abundance: many; j_gene: TRBJ1-1; d_gene: TRBD1; v_gene: TRBV30; CDR3nt: TGTGCCTGGAGTGAGACAGGGGGCTGGACTGAAGCTTTCTTT; CDR3aa: CAWSETGGWTEAFF
abundance: many; j_gene: TRBJ2-1; d_gene: TRBD2; v_gene: TRBV19; CDR3nt: TGTGCCAGTAGTCTCGTGGGGAGGGCCTACAATGAGCAGTTCTTC; CDR3aa: CASSLVGRAYNEQFF
abundance: .; j_gene: TRBJ2-5; d_gene: .; v_gene: TRBV28; CDR3nt: TGTGCCAGCTCCTGGGGGGTCGGCGAGACCCAGTACTTC; CDR3aa: CASSWGVGETQYF
abundance: .; j_gene: TRBJ2-1; d_gene: TRBD2; v_gene: TRBV6-4; CDR3nt: TGTGCCAGCAGTCCTCGACTAGCGGGGCCAGTCAATGAGCAGTTCTTC; CDR3aa: CASSPRLAGPVNEQFF
abundance: many; j_gene: TRBJ1-1; d_gene: .; v_gene: TRBV7-9; CDR3nt: TGTGCCAGCAGCTTCCAGGGGCGGGAAGCTTTCTTT; CDR3aa: CASSFQGREAFF
abundance: many; j_gene: TRBJ1-3; d_gene: .; v_gene: TRBV10-3; CDR3nt: TGTGCCATCGCGAGTCCGGGGGCAGGTGGAAACACCATATATTTT; CDR3aa: CAIASPGAGGNTIYF
abundance: many; j_gene: TRBJ2-5; d_gene: .; v_gene: TRBV5-1; CDR3nt: TGCGCCAGCAGCTTGCGCTGGGGAAGTCAAGAGACCCAGTACTTC; CDR3aa: CASSLRWGSQETQYF
abundance: many; j_gene: TRBJ2-3; d_gene: TRBD2; v_gene: TRBV4-3; CDR3nt: TGCGCCAGCAGCCAAGTACCCTTTCCTAGCGGGATGGCAGATACGCAGTATTTT; CDR3aa: CASSQVPFPSGMADTQYF
abundance: many; j_gene: TRBJ2-2; d_gene: .; v_gene: TRBV12-5; CDR3nt: TGTGCTAGTGGTTTGGACAGGTTGAACACCGGGGAGCTGTTTTTT; CDR3aa: CASGLDRLNTGELFF
abundance: many; j_gene: TRBJ1-5; d_gene: .; v_gene: TRBV27; CDR3nt: TGTGCCAGCGGCGAGGGGCCCCAGCATTTT; CDR3aa: CASGEGPQHF
abundance: many; j_gene: TRBJ2-3; d_gene: .; v_gene: TRBV4-3; CDR3nt: TGCGCCAGCAGCCAAGACCGGTACTACACAGATACGCAGTATTTT; CDR3aa: CASSQDRYYTDTQYF
abundance: many; j_gene: TRBJ1-4; d_gene: .; v_gene: TRBV7-2; CDR3nt: TGTGCCAGCAGCCCGTTTTATGGTGAAAAACTGTTTTTT; CDR3aa: CASSPFYGEKLFF
abundance: many; j_gene: TRBJ2-3; d_gene: TRBD2; v_gene: TRBV10-2; CDR3nt: TGCGCCAGCAGACCGGGACTAGCGGGAGGGCCATCAGATACGCAGTATTTT; CDR3aa: CASRPGLAGGPSDTQYF
abundance: many; j_gene: TRBJ2-5; d_gene: .; v_gene: TRBV12-3/TRBV12-4; CDR3nt: TGTGCCAGCAGTTTGAGTGAGACCCAGTACTTC; CDR3aa: CASSLSETQYF
abundance: many; j_gene: TRBJ1-5; d_gene: .; v_gene: TRBV27; CDR3nt: TGTGCCAGCAGTTTATGGGGAGGAGAGCAGCCCCAGCATTTT; CDR3aa: CASSLWGGEQPQHF
abundance: many; j_gene: TRBJ2-7; d_gene: .; v_gene: TRBV9; CDR3nt: TGTGCCAGCAGCGTAGTCCCTTCGACGAACGAGCAGTACTTC; CDR3aa: CASSVVPSTNEQYF
abundance: many; j_gene: TRBJ2-7; d_gene: .; v_gene: TRBV3-1; CDR3nt: TGTGCCAGCAGCTCCCCCTACAACGTCGCCGAGCAGTACTTC; CDR3aa: CASSSPYNVAEQYF
abundance: many; j_gene: TRBJ1-6; d_gene: .; v_gene: TRBV27; CDR3nt: TGTGCCAGCAGTTTAGGGTTTGGCAGTCGCTCACCCCTCCACTTT; CDR3aa: CASSLGFGSRSPLHF
abundance: many; j_gene: TRBJ1-2; d_gene: .; v_gene: TRBV21-1; CDR3nt: TGTGCCAGCAGCAAAGGAGGGTCTCCAAGAGGCTACACCTTC; CDR3aa: CASSKGGSPRGYTF
abundance: many; j_gene: TRBJ2-3; d_gene: .; v_gene: TRBV27; CDR3nt: TGTGCCAGCAGTCCCCGGGGGAGGAGGGATACGCAGTATTTT; CDR3aa: CASSPRGRRDTQYF
abundance: many; j_gene: TRBJ1-2; d_gene: .; v_gene: TRBV30; CDR3nt: TGTGCCTGGAAATCGACGAGATCTAACTATGGCTACACCTTC; CDR3aa: CAWKSTRSNYGYTF
abundance: many; j_gene: TRBJ2-5; d_gene: TRBD1; v_gene: TRBV12-3/TRBV12-4; CDR3nt: TGTGCCAGCAGTCCGGGACAGGGACCCAATTGGGAGACCCAGTACTTC; CDR3aa: CASSPGQGPNWETQYF
abundance: many; j_gene: TRBJ2-7; d_gene: TRBD2; v_gene: TRBV13; CDR3nt: TGTGCCAGCAGCTCCGCGGGGGTCCGGGGGAAGTACTTC; CDR3aa: CASSSAGVRGKYF
abundance: many; j_gene: TRBJ1-1; d_gene: .; v_gene: TRBV7-9; CDR3nt: TGTGCCAGCAGGATGGACAGATTGAGAGCTTTCTTT; CDR3aa: CASRMDRLRAFF
abundance: many; j_gene: TRBJ1-1; d_gene: .; v_gene: TRBV28; CDR3nt: TGTGCCAGCAGGGTTGGAGGGCCGGACACTGAAGCTTTCTTT; CDR3aa: CASRVGGPDTEAFF
abundance: .; j_gene: TRBJ2-7; d_gene: TRBD2; v_gene: TRBV7-2; CDR3nt: TGTGCCAGCAGCTTCCCGGGACTAGTTTACGAGCAGTACTTC; CDR3aa: CASSFPGLVYEQYF
abundance: .; j_gene: TRBJ2-5; d_gene: .; v_gene: TRBV28; CDR3nt: TGTGCCAGCAGTCCGGACGCCTTACAAGAGACCCAGTACTTC; CDR3aa: CASSPDALQETQYF
abundance: many; j_gene: TRBJ2-7; d_gene: .; v_gene: TRBV12-3/TRBV12-4; CDR3nt: TGTGCCAGCTCACGCGGGCACGAGCAGTACTTC; CDR3aa: CASSRGHEQYF
abundance: many; j_gene: TRBJ2-7; d_gene: .; v_gene: TRBV28; CDR3nt: TGTGCCAGCAGTCCAACGGACACCTCCTACGAGCAGTACTTC; CDR3aa: CASSPTDTSYEQYF
abundance: many; j_gene: TRBJ1-2; d_gene: TRBD1; v_gene: TRBV6-5; CDR3nt: TGTGCCAGCAGCATCGGAGGGACAGGGGGCCGTGGCTACACCTTC; CDR3aa: CASSIGGTGGRGYTF
abundance: many; j_gene: TRBJ1-5; d_gene: .; v_gene: TRBV19; CDR3nt: TGTGCCAGTGGGGACGGTTTCGGGCCCCAGCATTTT; CDR3aa: CASGDGFGPQHF
abundance: many; j_gene: TRBJ2-7; d_gene: .; v_gene: TRBV6-2/TRBV6-3; CDR3nt: TGTGCCGCCTTACGGGTCGGTTTGCACTACGAGCAGTACTTC; CDR3aa: CAALRVGLHYEQYF
abundance: many; j_gene: TRBJ2-5; d_gene: TRBD2; v_gene: TRBV6-4; CDR3nt: TGTGCCCCGGGGCGGGAGTTACAGACCCAGTACTTC; CDR3aa: CAPGRELQTQYF
abundance: many; j_gene: TRBJ1-2; d_gene: .; v_gene: TRBV6-5; CDR3nt: TGTGCCAGCAGGACCCCGGGGGAGACTTACACCTTC; CDR3aa: CASRTPGETYTF